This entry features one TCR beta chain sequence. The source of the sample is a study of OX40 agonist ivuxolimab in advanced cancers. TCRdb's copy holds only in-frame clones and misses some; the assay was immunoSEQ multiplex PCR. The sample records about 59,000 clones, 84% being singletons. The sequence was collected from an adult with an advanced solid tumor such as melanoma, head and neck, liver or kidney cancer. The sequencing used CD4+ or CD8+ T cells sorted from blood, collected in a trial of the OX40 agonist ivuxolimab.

This chain's CDR3 is CASRPTSGRKYEQYF. The CDR3 nucleotides are TGTGCCAGCAGGCCGACTAGCGGGAGAAAATACGAGCAGTACTTC. V is TRBV6-5 and J is TRBJ2-7; 12 nucleotides match TRBD2. The ends lost 6 bases at V and 4 bases at J; junction bases unmatched: 7. The CDR3 length is 15 residues. Germline CDR1 is MNHEY and CDR2 is SVGAGI.